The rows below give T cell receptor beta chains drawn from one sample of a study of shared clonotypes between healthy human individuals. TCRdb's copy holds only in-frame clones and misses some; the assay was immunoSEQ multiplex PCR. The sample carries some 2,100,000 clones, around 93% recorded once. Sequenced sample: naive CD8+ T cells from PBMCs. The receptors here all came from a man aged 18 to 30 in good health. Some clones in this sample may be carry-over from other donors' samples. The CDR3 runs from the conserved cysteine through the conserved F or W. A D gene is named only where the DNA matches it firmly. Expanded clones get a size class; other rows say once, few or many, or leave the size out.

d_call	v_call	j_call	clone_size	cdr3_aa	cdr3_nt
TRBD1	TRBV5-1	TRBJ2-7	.	CASSLPGTGGYEQYF	TGCGCCAGCAGCTTGCCCGGGACAGGGGGATACGAGCAGTACTTC
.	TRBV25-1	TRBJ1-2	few	CASSLGGLANYGYTF	TGTGCCAGCAGCCTCGGGGGTCTGGCTAACTATGGCTACACCTTC
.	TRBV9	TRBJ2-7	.	CASGPGVHEQYF	TGTGCCAGCGGCCCTGGGGTCCACGAGCAGTACTTC
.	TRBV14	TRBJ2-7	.	CASSQGLRQVPYEQYF	TGTGCCAGCAGCCAAGGGCTCCGACAGGTACCCTACGAGCAGTACTTC
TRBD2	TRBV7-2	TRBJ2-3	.	CASPTGTIRYTQYF	TGTGCCAGCCCAACTGGGACTATCCGCTATACGCAGTATTTT
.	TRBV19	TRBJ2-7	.	CASSILSRSYEQYF	TGTGCCAGTAGTATATTGAGCCGATCCTACGAGCAGTACTTC
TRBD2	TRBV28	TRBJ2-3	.	CASSPWTSGSIDTQYF	TGTGCCAGCAGTCCGTGGACTAGCGGGAGCATAGATACGCAGTATTTT
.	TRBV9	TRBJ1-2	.	CASSPDGYGYTF	TGTGCCAGCAGCCCGGACGGCTATGGCTACACCTTC
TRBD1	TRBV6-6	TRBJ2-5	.	CASSVDRGLQETQYF	TGTGCCAGCAGCGTCGACAGGGGCCTCCAAGAGACCCAGTACTTC
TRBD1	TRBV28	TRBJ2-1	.	CASSLDRGPYNEQFF	TGTGCCAGCAGTTTGGACAGGGGTCCCTACAATGAGCAGTTCTTC
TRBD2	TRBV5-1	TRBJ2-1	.	CASSFSGDPYNEQFF	TGCGCCAGCAGCTTTAGCGGGGACCCTTACAATGAGCAGTTCTTC
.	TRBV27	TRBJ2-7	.	CASSLNPSYEQYF	TGTGCCAGCAGTTTGAACCCCAGCTACGAGCAGTACTTC
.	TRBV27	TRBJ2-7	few	CASSLGGSYEQYF	TGTGCCAGCAGTTTAGGCGGATCCTACGAGCAGTACTTC
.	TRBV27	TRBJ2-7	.	CASSLTSSGTYEQYF	TGTGCCAGCAGTTTAACCTCATCGGGAACCTACGAGCAGTACTTC
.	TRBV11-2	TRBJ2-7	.	CASSPKQGPGEQYF	TGTGCCAGCAGCCCGAAACAGGGACCCGGCGAGCAGTACTTC
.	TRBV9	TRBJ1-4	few	CASSPQTGKLFF	TGTGCCAGCAGCCCCCAGACGGGGAAACTGTTTTTT
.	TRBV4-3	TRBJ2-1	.	CASSQEGRGGSYNEQFF	TGCGCCAGCAGCCAAGAGGGGAGGGGGGGCTCCTACAATGAGCAGTTCTTC
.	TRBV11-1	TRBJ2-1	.	CASSLLAHYNEQFF	TGTGCCAGCAGCTTATTGGCCCATTACAATGAGCAGTTCTTC
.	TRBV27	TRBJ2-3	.	CASSIRLVATDTQYF	TGTGCCAGCAGTATCCGACTAGTCGCCACAGATACGCAGTATTTT
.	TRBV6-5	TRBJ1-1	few	CASRDGQNTEAFF	TGTGCCAGCAGGGACGGACAGAACACTGAAGCTTTCTTT
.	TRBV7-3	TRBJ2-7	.	CASSEGLLYEQYF	TGTGCCAGCAGCGAGGGACTCCTATACGAGCAGTACTTC
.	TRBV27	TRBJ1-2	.	CASSLGRIGDGYTF	TGTGCCAGCAGTTTGGGCCGGATAGGGGATGGCTACACCTTC
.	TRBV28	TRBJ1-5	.	CASSRGDRQIIPQHF	TGTGCCAGCAGCCGGGGGGACCGACAAATCATTCCCCAGCATTTT
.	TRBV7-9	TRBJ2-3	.	CASSLGLASTDTQYF	TGTGCCAGCAGCTTAGGACTGGCTAGCACAGATACGCAGTATTTT
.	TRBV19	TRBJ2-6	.	CASSAAYGRPALGANVLTF	TGTGCCAGTAGCGCCGCTTATGGTAGGCCGGCTCTGGGGGCCAACGTCCTGACTTTC
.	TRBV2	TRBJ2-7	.	CASSEAQPYEQYF	TGTGCCAGCAGTGAAGCGCAGCCATACGAGCAGTACTTC
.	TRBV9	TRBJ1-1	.	CASKGGLNTEAFF	TGTGCCAGCAAGGGGGGCCTGAACACTGAAGCTTTCTTT
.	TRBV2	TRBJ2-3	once	CASTHSWGPGTDTQYF	TGTGCCAGCACCCACTCGTGGGGGCCCGGCACAGATACGCAGTATTTT
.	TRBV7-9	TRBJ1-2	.	CASSLGLGGYTF	TGTGCCAGCAGCCTAGGTTTGGGTGGCTACACCTTC
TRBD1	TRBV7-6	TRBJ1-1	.	CASSIDRGAFF	TGTGCCAGCAGCATCGACAGGGGGGCTTTCTTT
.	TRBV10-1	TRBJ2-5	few	CASSEYTGIETQYF	TGCGCCAGCAGTGAGTACACGGGGATAGAGACCCAGTACTTC
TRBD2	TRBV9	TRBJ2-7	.	CASSVGSGAGVREQYF	TGTGCCAGCAGCGTAGGAAGCGGGGCGGGAGTACGCGAGCAGTACTTC
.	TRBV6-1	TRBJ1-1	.	CASSDGYGREAFF	TGTGCCAGCAGTGACGGGTATGGCAGGGAAGCTTTCTTT
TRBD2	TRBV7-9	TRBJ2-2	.	CASRPGSRAGANTGELFF	TGTGCCAGCAGGCCCGGGTCCCGAGCGGGAGCGAACACCGGGGAGCTGTTTTTT
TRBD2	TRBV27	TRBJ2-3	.	CASRVMAGVFSDTQYF	TGTGCCAGCAGAGTGATGGCGGGAGTCTTTTCAGATACGCAGTATTTT
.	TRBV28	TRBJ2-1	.	CASSQQPGFEAGDEQFF	TGTGCCAGCAGTCAACAACCGGGTTTTGAAGCGGGCGATGAGCAGTTCTTC
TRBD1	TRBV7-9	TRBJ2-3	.	CASSFRWDRSADTQYF	TGTGCCAGCAGCTTTCGGTGGGACAGATCAGCAGATACGCAGTATTTT
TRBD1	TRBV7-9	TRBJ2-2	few	CASSSDRTSNTGELFF	TGTGCCAGCAGCTCGGACAGGACTTCGAACACCGGGGAGCTGTTTTTT
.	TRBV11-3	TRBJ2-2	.	CASSLGRLQEGTGELFF	TGTGCCAGCAGCTTAGGTCGGTTACAGGAGGGCACCGGGGAGCTGTTTTTT
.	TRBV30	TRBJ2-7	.	CAWQDRFTYEQYF	TGTGCCTGGCAGGATCGTTTCACCTACGAGCAGTACTTC
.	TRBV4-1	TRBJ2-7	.	CASSQGGEAYEQYF	TGCGCCAGCAGCCAAGGGGGAGAGGCCTACGAGCAGTACTTC
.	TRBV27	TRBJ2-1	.	CASSLKVWGNEQFF	TGTGCCAGCAGTCTGAAAGTTTGGGGAAATGAGCAGTTCTTC
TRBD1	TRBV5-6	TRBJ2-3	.	CASSSAGQGHSTDTQYF	TGTGCCAGCAGCTCAGCCGGACAGGGACATAGCACAGATACGCAGTATTTT
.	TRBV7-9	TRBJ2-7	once	CASSLGDYNTYEQYF	TGTGCCAGCAGCTTAGGTGACTACAACACCTACGAGCAGTACTTC
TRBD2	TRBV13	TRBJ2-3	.	CASSLRLAGVTDTQYF	TGTGCCAGCAGCCTTCGACTAGCGGGAGTCACAGATACGCAGTATTTT
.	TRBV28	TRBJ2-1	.	CASSYSPRVSWEQFF	TGTGCCAGCAGTTACTCGCCTAGGGTGTCCTGGGAACAGTTCTTC
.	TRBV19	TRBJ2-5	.	CASSIGGTLNQETQYF	TGTGCCAGTAGTATCGGGGGAACCCTCAACCAAGAGACCCAGTACTTC
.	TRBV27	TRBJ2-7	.	CASSSGSTYEQYF	TGTGCCAGCAGTTCCGGGTCCACCTACGAGCAGTACTTC
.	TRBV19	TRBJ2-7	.	CASRDQTAYSYEQYF	TGTGCCAGTAGGGATCAGACAGCATACTCCTACGAGCAGTACTTC
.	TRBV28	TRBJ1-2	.	CASSYSEDYGYTF	TGTGCCAGCAGTTATAGTGAGGACTATGGCTACACCTTT
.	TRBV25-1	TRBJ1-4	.	CASSEWDENEKLFF	TGTGCCAGCAGTGAATGGGACGAAAATGAAAAACTGTTTTTT
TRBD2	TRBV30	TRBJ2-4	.	CAWIEASGRPGAKNIQYF	TGTGCCTGGATTGAAGCCAGCGGGAGACCTGGAGCCAAAAACATTCAGTACTTC
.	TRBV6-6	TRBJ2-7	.	CASSYGGEQYF	TGTGCCAGCAGTTACGGGGGCGAGCAGTACTTC
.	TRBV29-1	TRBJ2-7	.	CSVRVDPRQYF	TGCAGCGTCCGTGTAGACCCCCGGCAGTACTTC
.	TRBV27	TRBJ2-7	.	CASSLDPLEERGYEQYF	TGTGCCAGCAGTTTAGATCCCCTCGAGGAAAGAGGGTACGAGCAGTACTTC
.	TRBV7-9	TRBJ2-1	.	CASSPLSSHNEQFF	TGTGCCAGCAGCCCCTTATCATCTCACAATGAGCAGTTCTTC
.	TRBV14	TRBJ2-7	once	CASSQVQGYRYEQYF	TGTGCCAGCAGCCAAGTGCAGGGTTACCGCTACGAGCAGTACTTC
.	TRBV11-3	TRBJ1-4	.	CASSLVPGVATNEKLFF	TGTGCCAGCAGCTTAGTTCCAGGGGTTGCAACTAATGAAAAACTGTTTTTT
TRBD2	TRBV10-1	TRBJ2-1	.	CASSKTSGPGNEQFF	TGCGCCAGCAGCAAGACTAGCGGGCCGGGGAATGAGCAGTTCTTC
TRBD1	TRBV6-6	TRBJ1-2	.	CASSYSSDRAYGYTF	TGTGCCAGCAGTTACTCCAGCGACAGGGCGTATGGCTACACCTTC